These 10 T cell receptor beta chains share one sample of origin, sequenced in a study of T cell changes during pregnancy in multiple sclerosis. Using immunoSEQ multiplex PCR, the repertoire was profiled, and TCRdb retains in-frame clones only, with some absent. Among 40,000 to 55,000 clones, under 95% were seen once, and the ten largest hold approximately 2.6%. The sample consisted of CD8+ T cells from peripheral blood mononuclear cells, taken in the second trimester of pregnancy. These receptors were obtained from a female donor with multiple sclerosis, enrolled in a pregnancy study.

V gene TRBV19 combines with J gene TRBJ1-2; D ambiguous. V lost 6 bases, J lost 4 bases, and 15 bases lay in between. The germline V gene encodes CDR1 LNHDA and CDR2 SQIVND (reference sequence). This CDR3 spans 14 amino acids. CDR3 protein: CASRNLQLIYGYTF. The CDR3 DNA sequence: TGTGCCAGTAGAAACCTACAGCTGATCTATGGCTACACCTTC. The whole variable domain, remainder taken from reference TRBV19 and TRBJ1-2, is DGGITQSPKYLFRKEGQNVTLSCEQNLNHDAMYWYRQDPGQGLRLIYYSQIVNDFQKGDIAEGYSVSREKKESFPLTVTSAQKNPTAFYLCASRNLQLIYGYTFGSGTRLTVV.

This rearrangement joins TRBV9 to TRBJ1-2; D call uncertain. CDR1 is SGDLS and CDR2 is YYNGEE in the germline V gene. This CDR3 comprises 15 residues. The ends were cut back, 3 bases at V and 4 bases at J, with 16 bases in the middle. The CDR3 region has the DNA TGTGCCAGCAGCGCTGATAGTGGTAGAGCCTATGGCTACACCTTC. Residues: CASSADSGRAYGYTF.

CDR3 nucleotides: TGTGCTAGTGGTTTTACAGTCAACACTGAAGCTTTCTTT. Its protein is CASGFTVNTEAFF. This chain connects TRBV12-5 to TRBJ1-1; D remains ambiguous. The germline CDR1 and CDR2 sequences are LGHNT and FRNRAP. This CDR3 is 13 amino acids long. Trimming stripped 3 bases from V and 2 bases from J, with 7 bases between.

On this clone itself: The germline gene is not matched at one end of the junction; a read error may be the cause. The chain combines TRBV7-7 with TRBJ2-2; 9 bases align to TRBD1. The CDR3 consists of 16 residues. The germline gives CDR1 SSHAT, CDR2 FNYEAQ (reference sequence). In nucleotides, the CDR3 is TGTGCTAGCAGCCCGAGACAGGGGGTGAACACCGGGGAGCTGTTTTTT. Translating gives CASSPRQGVNTGELFF.

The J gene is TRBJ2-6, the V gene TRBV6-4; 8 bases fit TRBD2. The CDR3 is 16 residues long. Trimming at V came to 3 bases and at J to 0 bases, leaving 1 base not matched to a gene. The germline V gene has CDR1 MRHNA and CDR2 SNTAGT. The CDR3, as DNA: TGTGCCAGCAGTGAACGGGGGGGCTCTGGGGCCAACGTCCTGACTTTC. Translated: CASSERGGSGANVLTF.

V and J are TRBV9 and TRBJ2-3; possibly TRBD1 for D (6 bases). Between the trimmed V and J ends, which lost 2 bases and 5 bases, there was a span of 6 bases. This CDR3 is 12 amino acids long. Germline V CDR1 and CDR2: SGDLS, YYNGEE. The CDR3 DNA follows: TGTGCCAGCAGCGTGACAGGAGATACGCAGTATTTT. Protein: CASSVTGDTQYF.

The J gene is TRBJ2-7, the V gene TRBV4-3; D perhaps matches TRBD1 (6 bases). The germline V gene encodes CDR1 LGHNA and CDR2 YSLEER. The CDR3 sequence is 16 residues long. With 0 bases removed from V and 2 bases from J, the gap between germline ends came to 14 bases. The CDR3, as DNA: TGCGCCAGCAGCCAAGAAAACAGGGAGAAGCCCTACGAGCAGTACTTC. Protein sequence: CASSQENREKPYEQYF.

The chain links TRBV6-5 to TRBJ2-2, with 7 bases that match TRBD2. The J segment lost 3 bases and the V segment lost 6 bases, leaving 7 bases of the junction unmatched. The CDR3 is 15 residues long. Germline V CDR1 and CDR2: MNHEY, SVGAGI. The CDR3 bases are TGTGCCAGCAGGGGGGGGGAGGGTCACACCGGGGAGCTGTTTTTT. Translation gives CASRGGEGHTGELFF.

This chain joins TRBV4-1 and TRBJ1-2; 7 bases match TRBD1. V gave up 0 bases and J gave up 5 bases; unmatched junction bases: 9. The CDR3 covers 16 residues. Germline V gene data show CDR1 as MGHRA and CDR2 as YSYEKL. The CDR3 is CASSQDPTGSGYGYTF. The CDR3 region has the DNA TGCGCCAGCAGCCAAGATCCGACAGGGAGTGGGTATGGCTACACCTTC.

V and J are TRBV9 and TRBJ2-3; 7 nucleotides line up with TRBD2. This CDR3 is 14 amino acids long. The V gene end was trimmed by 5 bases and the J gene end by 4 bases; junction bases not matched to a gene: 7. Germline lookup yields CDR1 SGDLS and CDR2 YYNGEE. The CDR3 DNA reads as TGTGCCAGCAGGAGAGGGACTACTGCAGATACGCAGTATTTT. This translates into CASRRGTTADTQYF. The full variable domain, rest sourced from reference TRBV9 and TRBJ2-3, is DSGVTQTPKHLITATGQRVTLRCSPRSGDLSVYWYQQSLDQGLQFLIQYYNGEERAKGNILERFSAQQFPDLHSELNLSSLELGDSALYFCASRRGTTADTQYFGPGTRLTVL.